Listed here are 30 T cell receptor beta chains from one sample, sequenced in a study of blood T cell repertoires in COVID-19. Sequencing used immunoSEQ multiplex PCR; TCRdb keeps in-frame clones, though not all of them. The top ten hold 7.2% of the sample, which has about 220,000 clones, around 81% seen once. Sequenced material: peripheral blood. These receptors were obtained from a woman between 65 and 79 years old with acute or convalescent COVID-19.

The chain links TRBV11-2 to TRBJ1-4; 7 nucleotides match TRBD1. Per germline, CDR1 SGHAT and CDR2 FQNNGV. The CDR3 consists of 17 residues. V lost 0 bases, J lost 8 bases, and 12 bases stayed unmatched. CDR3 sequence reads: CASSLDNTGALGEKLFF. The CDR3 DNA follows: TGTGCCAGCAGCTTAGATAACACAGGGGCCCTCGGGGAAAAACTGTTTTTT.

CDR3 sequence (DNA): TGTGCCAGCAGTCGCCCGGGACTAGCGGGGGGAGATACGCAGTATTTT. Its protein product is CASSRPGLAGGDTQYF. This chain uses TRBV27 with TRBJ2-3, with 15 positions matching TRBD2. CDR3 size: 16 residues. V dropped 5 bases and J dropped 5; count of bases not matched to a gene: 5. Germline values: CDR1 MNHEY, CDR2 SMNVEV (reference sequence).

The chain uses TRBV15 and TRBJ1-5; no definite D call. In germline, CDR1 is LNHNV, CDR2 YYDKDF (reference sequence). Trimming took 3 bases from V and 8 from J, leaving 8 bases between them. This CDR3 region has 12 residues. CDR3 sequence: CATSSGSEPQHF. CDR3 DNA: TGTGCCACCAGCAGCGGGAGCGAGCCCCAGCATTTT.

This clone was recorded at least ten times. This sequence joins TRBV7-9 and TRBJ2-7, with 8 bases lining up with TRBD1. V dropped 3 bases and J dropped 5; count of bases not matched to a gene: 9. CDR3 size: 15 residues. Germline-derived CDR1 and CDR2 are SEHNR and FQNEAQ (reference sequence). Written as DNA, the CDR3 is TGTGCCAGCAGCTTCCATCAGGGGGCTAGCGACGAGCAGTACTTC. Amino acid sequence: CASSFHQGASDEQYF.

J is TRBJ1-2 and V is TRBV7-2; TRBD1 might be the D (6 bases). This CDR3 spans 16 amino acids. Germline assignment: CDR1 SGHTA and CDR2 FQGNSA. Trimming stripped 0 bases from V and 4 bases from J, with 15 bases between. CDR3 in amino acids: CASSLAGGAQVYGYTF. Here the CDR3 DNA reads TGTGCCAGCAGCTTAGCGGGGGGGGCCCAAGTCTATGGCTACACCTTC.

This rearrangement joins TRBV6-2 or TRBV6-3 to TRBJ2-3; D not certain. Per germline, CDR1 MNHEY and CDR2 SVGEGT. V shed 4 bases and J shed 6 bases, with 5 bases lying between them. The CDR3 sequence is 11 residues long. The CDR3 protein is CASSSSDTQYF. Written as DNA, the CDR3 is TGTGCCAGCAGTTCTTCCGATACGCAGTATTTT.

The chain couples TRBV11-2 to TRBJ1-2; no clear D. Per the germline V gene, CDR1 is SGHAT and CDR2 is FQNNGV. V lost 0 bases and J 5 bases, leaving 7 bases between the germline ends. This CDR3 has 13 residues. CDR3 sequence reads: CASSLDLGYGYTF. Written as DNA, the CDR3 is TGTGCCAGCAGCTTAGATCTAGGATATGGCTACACCTTC.

CDR3 bases: TGCGCCAGCAGCTTTTATAGCGGGGCAAGCTCCTACGAGCAGTACTTC. This encodes CASSFYSGASSYEQYF. This chain links TRBV5-1 with TRBJ2-7, with 8 bases aligning to TRBD2. The V gene end was trimmed by 2 bases and the J gene end by 0 bases; junction bases not matched to a gene: 7. CDR3 size: 16 residues. The germline V gene has CDR1 SGHRS and CDR2 YFSETQ. Filled out from reference TRBV5-1 and TRBJ2-7, the complete variable domain reads KAGVTQTPRYLIKTRGQQVTLSCSPISGHRSVSWYQQTPGQGLQFLFEYFSETQRNKGNFPGRFSGRQFSNSRSEMNVSTLELGDSALYLCASSFYSGASSYEQYFGPGTRLTVT.

This clone occurred a few times. The rearrangement uses TRBV27 and TRBJ2-3; D perhaps matches TRBD1 (5 bases). The CDR3 contains 15 residues. V lost 4 bases to trimming and J lost 5 bases, with 16 bases between them. Germline-derived CDR1 and CDR2 are MNHEY and SMNVEV (reference sequence). The CDR3 nucleotides are TGTGCCAGCAGTTCAGGGCTACTGGGATTAGATACGCAGTATTTT. The encoded protein is CASSSGLLGLDTQYF.

The chain employs TRBV2 and TRBJ1-2; D is unclear. The CDR3 covers 14 residues. Trimming left V 8 bases short and J 3 bases short, with 16 bases between. Germline V lookup: CDR1 SNHLY, CDR2 FYNNEI. CDR3 DNA: TGTGCCAGCGGGGTGTTTGGAGGCGACTATGGCTACACCTTC. Its protein product is CASGVFGGDYGYTF.

The rearrangement links TRBV7-7 to TRBJ2-5; 8 nucleotides align to TRBD2. The CDR3 is 15 amino acids. Germline CDR1 SSHAT, CDR2 FNYEAQ (reference sequence). Unmatched junction bases numbered 6, after V lost 2 bases and J lost 4 bases. The DNA for the CDR3 is TGTGCCAGCAGCTTAACGGGGGGGCCGCGAGAGACCCAGTACTTC. Its translation is CASSLTGGPRETQYF.

The V gene is TRBV25-1, the J gene TRBJ2-2; D gene ambiguous. Germline V gene data show CDR1 as MGHDK and CDR2 as SYGVNS. Between the trimmed V and J ends, which lost 5 bases and 6 bases, there was a span of 7 bases. The CDR3 has 12 amino acids. CDR3 coding DNA: TGTGCCAGCAGTCAGGTCCCCGGGGAGCTGTTTTTT. Residues: CASSQVPGELFF.

The rearrangement joins TRBV24-1 to TRBJ2-3, with D possibly TRBD1 on 6 matching bases. Germline lookup yields CDR1 KGHDR and CDR2 SFDVKD. CDR3 length: 15 residues. Trimming pared 2 bases from V and 1 base from J, leaving 9 bases between. Here the CDR3 DNA reads TGTGCCACCAGTGATTATAAGGGGGGCACAGATACGCAGTATTTT. It translates to CATSDYKGGTDTQYF.

The chain couples TRBV10-2 to TRBJ2-3; 7 bases are shared with TRBD2. The junction had 4 bases not matched to a gene; V was cut back by 2 bases and J by 2 bases. CDR3 size: 15 residues. Germline CDR1 WSHSY, CDR2 SAAADI. Written as DNA, the CDR3 is TGCGCCAGCAGTGAGGGTAGCGGGCTCACAGATACGCAGTATTTT. It yields the protein CASSEGSGLTDTQYF.

The J gene is TRBJ1-4, the V gene TRBV5-1; tentatively, D is TRBD1 (6 bases). Germline assignment: CDR1 SGHRS and CDR2 YFSETQ. With 2 bases removed from V and 10 bases from J, the gap between germline ends came to 15 bases. This CDR3 is 14 amino acids long. CDR3 coding DNA: TGCGCCAGCAGCTTCGAACAGGGATTTGGAAAACTGTTTTTT. This codes for CASSFEQGFGKLFF. The full variable domain, in which reference TRBV5-1 and TRBJ1-4 provide the parts outside the CDR3, is KAGVTQTPRYLIKTRGQQVTLSCSPISGHRSVSWYQQTPGQGLQFLFEYFSETQRNKGNFPGRFSGRQFSNSRSEMNVSTLELGDSALYLCASSFEQGFGKLFFGSGTQLSVL.

The gene calls are TRBV27 and TRBJ2-3; tentative D call: TRBD1 (6 bases). V was cut by 5 bases and J by 0 bases, with 15 bases left in between. CDR1 MNHEY and CDR2 SMNVEV come from the germline V gene (reference sequence). The CDR3 is 16 residues long. The CDR3 is CASSPWTVPSTDTQYF. CDR3 sequence (DNA): TGTGCCAGCAGTCCCTGGACAGTTCCTAGCACAGATACGCAGTATTTT.

In this sample, this clone turned up a few times. For the CDR3, the DNA is TGCGCCAGCAGCTTGGCCCAGGGACAGGGGGTAGGCTACACCTTC. This encodes CASSLAQGQGVGYTF. The V call is TRBV5-1, the J call TRBJ1-2, with 11 bases fitting TRBD1. CDR1 SGHRS and CDR2 YFSETQ come from the germline V gene. The length of the CDR3 is 15 residues. V dropped 0 bases and J dropped 8; count of bases not matched to a gene: 6.

Only a few counts were recorded for this clone. CDR3 sequence: CASSLGGQGFGYTF. CDR3 sequence (DNA): TGTGCCAGCAGCTTAGGCGGACAGGGGTTTGGCTACACCTTC. The chain is built from TRBV7-2 and TRBJ1-2; 9 nucleotides match TRBD1. The CDR3 covers 14 residues. Germline-derived CDR1 and CDR2 are SGHTA and FQGNSA. V lost 1 base, J lost 7 bases, and 4 bases stayed unmatched.

Concerning this clone: A read error may be the cause here, since a much bigger clone is one base away. The V call is TRBV7-9, the J call TRBJ2-1; 7 bases align to TRBD1. The V gene end was trimmed by 4 bases and the J gene end by 6 bases; junction bases not matched to a gene: 0. Germline V gene data show CDR1 as SEHNR and CDR2 as FQNEAQ (reference sequence). The CDR3 is 12 amino acids. The CDR3 here is CASSSGGNEQFF. CDR3 DNA: TGTGCCAGCAGCTCAGGGGGCAATGAGCAGTTCTTC.

This clone has only one observation. J is TRBJ2-5 and V is TRBV2, with D unresolved. Per the germline V gene, CDR1 is SNHLY and CDR2 is FYNNEI. The CDR3 has 11 residues. V lost 3 bases and J 5 bases, leaving 4 bases between the germline ends. CDR3 loop: CASSDIETQYF. CDR3 coding DNA: TGTGCCAGCAGTGATATTGAGACCCAGTACTTC.

This clone is a singleton in its sample. The chain couples TRBV27 to TRBJ1-1; no clear D gene. Trimming cost V 1 base and J 1 base, with 10 bases left between them. This CDR3 is 15 amino acids long. Germline CDR1 MNHEY, CDR2 SMNVEV (reference sequence). The CDR3, as DNA: TGTGCCAGCAGTTTATTATCCCGGGGGAACACTGAAGCTTTCTTT. It encodes CASSLLSRGNTEAFF.

This sequence joins TRBV6-6 and TRBJ2-5, with 11 bases lining up with TRBD2. CDR3 length: 18 residues. Germline V lookup: CDR1 MNHNY, CDR2 SVGAGI (reference sequence). J was trimmed by 0 bases and V by 7 bases; bases with no gene match: 13. CDR3 DNA: TGTGCCAGCACTCGGCTAGCGGGGGGCACACGGTACCAAGAGACCCAGTACTTC. Translation: CASTRLAGGTRYQETQYF.

The gene calls are TRBV24-1 and TRBJ2-3, with D possibly being TRBD1 (6 bases). V lost 4 bases and J lost 1, with 11 bases in between. This CDR3 contains 15 residues. Germline lookup yields CDR1 KGHDR and CDR2 SFDVKD. The CDR3 here is CATSETGRGTDTQYF. The CDR3 nucleotides read TGTGCCACCAGTGAAACAGGGCGGGGCACAGATACGCAGTATTTT.

V gene TRBV5-1 combines with J gene TRBJ2-1, with 10 bases that match TRBD1. With 4 bases clipped from V and 5 bases from J, the junction kept 6 bases outside the gene matches. Per germline, CDR1 SGHRS and CDR2 YFSETQ. This CDR3 contains 15 residues. CDR3 amino acids: CASSGGGQGDNEQFF. In nucleotides, the CDR3 is TGCGCCAGCAGCGGGGGAGGACAGGGGGACAATGAGCAGTTCTTC.

This rearrangement joins TRBV3-1 (or the pseudogene TRBV3-2) to TRBJ2-7, with D possibly TRBD2 on 5 matching bases. Germline V gene data show CDR1 as LGHDT and CDR2 as YNNKEL (reference sequence). V lost 4 bases and J 1 base, leaving 14 bases between the germline ends. This CDR3 contains 15 residues. CDR3 in DNA: TGTGCCAGCAGCCCACCGGGGAGTCTATCCTACGAGCAGTACTTC. Protein product: CASSPPGSLSYEQYF.

The V call is TRBV7-9, the J call TRBJ2-5; 8 nucleotides agree with TRBD2. Germline V lookup: CDR1 SEHNR, CDR2 FQNEAQ (reference sequence). The CDR3 spans 16 residues. Germline trimming cut 1 base from V and 7 bases from J; bases unmatched to any gene: 11. The CDR3 nucleotides read TGTGCCAGCAGCTTAGTCGCGGGGGGACCGGTGGGGACCCAGTACTTC. This sequence encodes CASSLVAGGPVGTQYF.

The chain couples TRBV2 to TRBJ2-1, with 12 positions matching TRBD2. V trimming: 8 bases; J trimming: 9 bases; junction bases outside the gene matches: 8. This CDR3 spans 14 amino acids. Per germline, CDR1 SNHLY and CDR2 FYNNEI. CDR3 DNA sequence: TGTGCCAGCTCGCTAGCGGGGGGGCCTAGTGAGCAGTTCTTC. Its protein product is CASSLAGGPSEQFF.

V and J are TRBV5-1 and TRBJ2-3, with 10 bases fitting TRBD1. CDR3 length: 16 amino acids. Germline V gives CDR1 SGHRS, CDR2 YFSETQ. With V trimmed by 0 bases and J by 1 base, 2 bases remained unmatched. CDR3 sequence (DNA): TGCGCCAGCAGCTTGGGAGGGACAGGGGGCACAGATACGCAGTATTTT. It translates to CASSLGGTGGTDTQYF.

The chain joins TRBV5-1 to TRBJ2-5; 8 bases are a match to TRBD2. Germline assignment: CDR1 SGHRS and CDR2 YFSETQ. V was pared by 4 bases and J by 5 bases, with 7 bases of the junction left unmatched. This CDR3 contains 14 residues. The CDR3 is CASSPGLGGETQYF. CDR3 DNA sequence: TGCGCCAGCAGCCCGGGACTAGGTGGGGAGACCCAGTACTTC.

This chain uses TRBV6-5 with TRBJ2-5; 11 positions match TRBD2. The CDR3 extends over 15 amino acids. Germline V gives CDR1 MNHEY, CDR2 SVGAGI. V was clipped by 0 bases and J by 4 bases; unmatched bases: 1. The CDR3 nucleotides read TGTGCCAGCAGTTACTCTCTAGCGGGAGGAGAGACCCAGTACTTC. Translation gives CASSYSLAGGETQYF.